Reported below is one T cell receptor (beta chain). Method: immunoSEQ multiplex PCR; TCRdb's copy keeps in-frame clones and lacks some. Of roughly 6,000 clones listed, roughly 50% are singletons. The data stem from a study of sequential checkpoint blockade in melanoma. Study-wide background: Randomization was 1:1 between first-line nivolumab→ipilimumab and ipilimumab→nivolumab. After both sequences, patients received maintenance nivolumab.

Documented treatment: randomized to nivolumab then ipilimumab (arm A) or the reverse (arm B). None of the patients previously received DNA-damaging chemotherapy. PBMC sorting kept live CD3+CD8+ cells without CD19 or CD56. The source material was CD8+ T cells sorted from blood (inferred from file names), sampled from a patient given nivolumab and ipilimumab in sequence. The clonotype originates from a human patient with melanoma. Some clones in this sample may be carry-over from other donors' samples.

The CDR3 protein is CASSQLAGGDTDTQYF. CDR3 coding DNA: TGTGCCAGCAGTCAGCTAGCGGGGGGTGACACAGATACGCAGTATTTT. The V call is TRBV28, the J call TRBJ2-3; 11 bases are shared with TRBD2. Trimming cost V 5 bases and J 2 bases; bases outside gene matches: 6. Germline assignment: CDR1 MDHEN and CDR2 SYDVKM. This CDR3 spans 16 amino acids.